A selection of T cell receptor beta chains follows, all from one sample in a study of blood T cell repertoires in COVID-19. Measured with immunoSEQ multiplex PCR; TCRdb has only the in-frame clones, and not every one. The sample has under 450,000 clones, 86% seen once. The sample was peripheral blood. These TCRs come from a woman aged 55-70 years with COVID-19, enrolled during active disease. Each CDR3 is given with its conserved first and last residue. D genes are given only for firm matches. The size of a clone is reported for some rows only, either as once, few or many, or as a class for expanded clones.

>TRBV19|TRBJ2-1|-|TRBD2
CASSRGLGSNEQFF
TGTGCCAGTAGTAGGGGACTAGGTAGCAATGAGCAGTTCTTC
>TRBV6-6|TRBJ1-1|-|-
CASSRNTEAFF
TGTGCCAGCTCCAGGAACACTGAAGCTTTCTTT
>TRBV11-2|TRBJ1-6|once|TRBD1
CASSFRDSTNSPLHF
TGTGCCAGCAGCTTCCGGGACAGCACAAATTCACCCCTCCACTTT
>TRBV19|TRBJ2-5|-|TRBD2
CASRGRGGTETQYF
TGTGCCAGTAGGGGGCGGGGGGGCACCGAGACCCAGTACTTC
>TRBV30|TRBJ2-1|-|-
CAWSPLGAEQFF
TGTGCCTGGAGTCCACTGGGCGCTGAGCAGTTCTTC
>TRBV30|TRBJ1-2|-|-
CAWSVKGRWNYGYTF
TGTGCCTGGAGTGTAAAGGGGAGGTGGAACTATGGCTACACCTTC
>TRBV9|TRBJ1-2|many|-
CASSALLGSGYTF
TGTGCCAGCAGCGCTCTATTGGGGAGTGGCTACACCTTC
>TRBV6-5|TRBJ1-1|-|-
CASKSRGTEAFF
TGTGCCAGCAAGAGCAGGGGCACTGAAGCTTTCTTT
>TRBV7-6|TRBJ2-2|once|-
CASSLLASSGSGELFF
TGTGCCAGCAGCTTATTGGCTAGCTCCGGGTCCGGGGAGCTGTTTTTT
>TRBV9|TRBJ1-1|-|TRBD1
CASSTTGGTEAFF
TGTGCCAGCAGCACGACAGGGGGCACTGAAGCTTTCTTT
>TRBV5-1|TRBJ2-5|once|TRBD1
CASSLTQGAQETQYF
TGCGCCAGCAGCTTGACGCAGGGGGCCCAAGAGACCCAGTACTTC
>TRBV3-1/TRBV3-2|TRBJ1-1|many|-
CASSQDLPAFF
TGTGCCAGCAGCCAAGATCTCCCAGCTTTCTTT
>TRBV7-7|TRBJ1-2|-|TRBD1
CASSTVVRQGAMDGYTF
TGTGCCAGCAGCACCGTAGTACGACAGGGGGCTATGGATGGCTACACCTTC
>TRBV7-7|TRBJ2-3|-|TRBD2
CASSSTSGGSDTQYF
TGTGCCAGCAGTTCGACTAGCGGGGGGTCTGATACGCAGTATTTT
>TRBV7-2|TRBJ2-7|few|-
CASSKQVYEQYF
TGTGCCAGCAGCAAACAGGTCTACGAGCAGTACTTC
>TRBV6-1|TRBJ1-1|-|-
CASSEKPPPVSVNTEAFF
TGTGCCAGCAGTGAAAAGCCCCCTCCCGTATCGGTGAACACTGAAGCTTTCTTT
>TRBV5-4|TRBJ2-1|-|TRBD2
CASSIPTSGGAGEQFF
TGTGCCAGCAGCATCCCGACTAGCGGGGGGGCTGGTGAGCAGTTCTTC
>TRBV6-5|TRBJ1-1|-|-
CASSSPTMNTEAFF
TGTGCCAGCAGTTCCCCGACAATGAACACTGAAGCTTTCTTT
>TRBV4-1|TRBJ1-1|-|-
CASSQEGGKGLGAEAFF
TGCGCCAGCAGCCAAGAGGGAGGAAAGGGGTTAGGGGCTGAAGCTTTCTTT
>TRBV2|TRBJ1-6|-|-
CASRPDSSPLHF
TGTGCCAGCAGACCGGACTCGTCACCCCTCCACTTT
>TRBV11-3|TRBJ2-7|-|TRBD1
CASSGRGQGSYEQYF
TGTGCCAGCAGCGGGAGGGGACAGGGGTCCTACGAGCAGTACTTC
>TRBV7-6|TRBJ2-7|-|-
CASSLGQALVYEQYF
TGTGCCAGCAGCTTAGGGCAGGCCCTGGTGTACGAGCAGTACTTC
>TRBV13|TRBJ2-3|-|-
CASSSGGPGDTQYF
TGTGCCAGCAGTTCCGGGGGGCCGGGGGATACGCAGTATTTT
>TRBV18|TRBJ1-1|few|TRBD1
CASSRTGVATEAFF
TGTGCCAGCTCAAGGACAGGGGTGGCCACTGAAGCTTTCTTT
>TRBV9|TRBJ2-1|-|-
CASSAPLGKSSYNEQFF
TGTGCCAGCAGCGCCCCTCTGGGCAAGAGCTCCTACAATGAGCAGTTCTTC
>TRBV7-2|TRBJ1-2|-|-
CASSSNRILRNGYTF
TGTGCCAGCAGCTCAAACAGGATCCTTAGGAATGGCTACACCTTC
>TRBV11-2|TRBJ2-3|-|-
CASSLESNADTQYF
TGTGCCAGCAGCTTAGAGTCTAACGCAGATACGCAGTATTTT
>TRBV11-2|TRBJ2-2|-|TRBD1
CASSQAGTEFTGELFF
TGTGCCAGCAGCCAAGCCGGGACAGAATTTACCGGGGAGCTGTTTTTT
>TRBV4-1|TRBJ2-7|once|TRBD2
CASSPRPAGAGEQYF
TGCGCCAGCAGCCCCCGGCCAGCGGGGGCGGGGGAGCAGTACTTC
>TRBV4-1|TRBJ2-2|-|-
CASHGAGADVGELFF
TGCGCCAGCCACGGTGCGGGGGCAGATGTCGGGGAGCTGTTTTTT
>TRBV6-4|TRBJ2-5|-|-
CASSTGPGETQYF
TGTGCCAGCAGTACAGGGCCGGGGGAGACCCAGTACTTC
>TRBV9|TRBJ2-2|-|-
CASSVGPGKAGELFF
TGTGCCAGCAGCGTAGGGCCAGGGAAGGCCGGGGAGCTGTTTTTT
>TRBV9|TRBJ1-3|-|-
CASTAEGFSGNTIYF
TGTGCCAGCACGGCGGAGGGTTTCTCTGGAAACACCATATATTTT
>TRBV3-1/TRBV3-2|TRBJ2-7|-|-
CASRHHQGEQYF
TGTGCCAGCAGGCATCACCAGGGTGAGCAGTACTTC
>TRBV10-1|TRBJ1-1|-|-
CASSEFGGTEAFF
TGCGCCAGCAGTGAATTTGGAGGAACTGAAGCTTTCTTT
>TRBV7-3|TRBJ2-1|-|TRBD2
CASSLLASGGNEQFF
TGTGCCAGCAGCTTACTGGCTAGCGGGGGCAATGAGCAGTTCTTC